These 17 T cell receptor beta chains originate from one sample sequenced in a study of cytomegalovirus exposure and HLA in healthy donors. Both 60 Vbeta primers and 13 Jbeta primers went into the PCR. Repertoires were generated with immunoSEQ multiplex PCR, while TCRdb's copy carries only in-frame clones and drops some. The table records some 160,000 clones, 78% of them present only once. Material for sequencing was PBMCs. The receptor source for this set is a woman aged 40 to 49 in good health and CMV-seropositive.

This clone has just a few counts. V and J are TRBV2 and TRBJ2-3, with 8 bases that match TRBD1. The trim removed 6 bases at V and 3 bases at J, leaving 8 bases unmatched. CDR1 SNHLY and CDR2 FYNNEI come from the germline V gene. There are 15 residues in the CDR3. The chain's CDR3 is CASSDGQGSTDTQYF. The CDR3 bases are TGTGCCAGCAGCGACGGACAGGGTTCGACAGATACGCAGTATTTT.

The gene calls are TRBV27 and TRBJ2-1; 8 positions match TRBD2. Germline CDR1 reads MNHEY; CDR2 reads SMNVEV (reference sequence). The V and J ends lost 8 bases and 8 bases, in that order; junction bases with no gene match: 20. The CDR3 consists of 17 residues. In nucleotides, the CDR3 is TGTGCCAGCGCCACTGCTACGATACGGGGGGGCCGCGATGAGCAGTTCTTC. Protein product: CASATATIRGGRDEQFF.

The chain is built from TRBV14 and TRBJ2-1, with unresolved D. Per the germline V gene, CDR1 is SGHDN and CDR2 is FVKESK. Trimming shortened V by 0 bases and J by 10 bases, and 13 bases separated the two germline ends. This CDR3 region has 14 residues. The CDR3 spells CASSQEFVGGEQFF. CDR3 coding DNA: TGTGCCAGCAGCCAAGAGTTCGTCGGCGGCGAGCAGTTCTTC.

This clone was seen a single time. The rearrangement links TRBV5-4 to TRBJ2-3; 11 bases fit TRBD2. Per the germline V gene, CDR1 is SGHNT and CDR2 is YYREEE (reference sequence). Trimming cost V 1 base and J 4 bases; bases outside gene matches: 2. The CDR3 is 15 residues long. CDR3 amino acids: CASSLTSGGSDTQYF. Written as DNA, the CDR3 is TGTGCCAGCAGCTTGACTAGCGGGGGCTCAGATACGCAGTATTTT.

The CDR3 loop is CASSYNPGTGSLQGTEAFF. The CDR3 DNA follows: TGTGCCAGCAGCTATAACCCCGGGACAGGGTCTCTACAGGGCACTGAAGCTTTCTTT. The V call is TRBV27, the J call TRBJ1-1, with 9 bases aligning to TRBD1. The J segment lost 4 bases and the V segment lost 6 bases, leaving 21 bases of the junction unmatched. The germline CDR1 and CDR2 sequences are MNHEY and SMNVEV (reference sequence). CDR3 length: 19 residues.

A word on this clone: The sample holds other DNA sequences that translate to the same CDR3. The rearrangement links TRBV5-1 to TRBJ1-4; D may be TRBD1 (6 bases). The CDR3 has 14 residues. V lost 4 bases to trimming and J lost 3 bases, with 10 bases between them. From germline, CDR1 is SGHRS and CDR2 YFSETQ. The DNA of the CDR3 is TGCGCCAGCAGCCTGGGGGCAGCTAATGAAAAACTGTTTTTT. This sequence encodes CASSLGAANEKLFF.

V gene TRBV30 combines with J gene TRBJ1-2; 9 nucleotides line up with TRBD1. The V gene's germline CDR1 is GTSNPN and CDR2 SVGIG (reference sequence). The V and J ends lost 3 bases and 8 bases, in that order; junction bases with no gene match: 10. This CDR3 region has 14 residues. CDR3 residues: CAWSAGTGFLGYTF. The CDR3 DNA reads TGTGCCTGGAGCGCCGGGACAGGGTTTTTAGGCTACACCTTC.

The chain links TRBV29-1 to TRBJ2-3; D might be TRBD2 (6 bases). The V gene lost 4 bases and the J gene lost 0 bases, with 14 bases spanning the gap. The CDR3 totals 15 residues. In germline, CDR1 is SQVTM, CDR2 ANQGSEA. This chain's CDR3 is CSVGLRGTSTDTQYF. The CDR3 DNA reads as TGCAGCGTTGGACTTAGAGGGACTAGCACAGATACGCAGTATTTT.

CDR3 nucleotides: TGTGCCAGCAGCTTCAGCGGGGGGTTAGGAGATACGCAGTATTTT. Its protein product is CASSFSGGLGDTQYF. The V gene is TRBV7-4, the J gene TRBJ2-3, with 9 nucleotides matching TRBD2. This CDR3 has 15 residues. J lost 5 bases, V lost 3 bases, and 6 bases had no gene match. Looked up from germline, CDR1 is SGHVT and CDR2 is SQSDAQ.

As for this clone: One end of the junction fails to match germline, which may point to a read error. The J gene is TRBJ2-1, the V gene TRBV7-9, with 10 bases lining up with TRBD1. The V gene's germline CDR1 is SEHNR and CDR2 FQNEAQ (reference sequence). The CDR3 sequence is 16 residues long. CDR3 amino acids: CSSSLLGGTGASEQFF. As DNA, the CDR3 is TGTTCCAGCAGCTTGCTAGGGGGGACAGGGGCCTCTGAGCAGTTCTTC.

V gene TRBV6-1 combines with J gene TRBJ1-3; 9 bases line up with TRBD1. The CDR3 extends over 19 amino acids. From germline, CDR1 is MNHNS and CDR2 SASEGT. Germline trimming cut 1 base from V and 0 bases from J; bases unmatched to any gene: 10. CDR3 DNA sequence: TGTGCCAGCAGTGAAGGGCGGGGACAGGGAGCGGTCTCTGGAAACACCATATATTTT. Residues: CASSEGRGQGAVSGNTIYF.

The chain is built from TRBV5-6 and TRBJ1-1; a weak D match, TRBD1 (6 bases). The germline CDR1 and CDR2 sequences are SGHDT and YYEEEE. The CDR3 sequence is 14 residues long. V was pared by 0 bases and J by 1 base, with 7 bases between. This chain's CDR3 is CASSLGRGNTEAFF. In DNA form, the CDR3 reads TGTGCCAGCAGCTTGGGCAGGGGGAACACTGAAGCTTTCTTT.

This rearrangement joins TRBV28 to TRBJ2-5; TRBD1 might be the D (6 bases). CDR1 and CDR2 from the germline V gene are MDHEN and SYDVKM. The CDR3 runs to 12 residues. The V gene lost 8 bases and the J gene lost 3 bases, with 10 bases spanning the gap. This chain's CDR3 is CASRDTKETQYF. CDR3 bases: TGTGCCAGCCGGGACACCAAAGAGACCCAGTACTTC.

The chain joins TRBV7-8 to TRBJ2-5; TRBD1 matches at 12 bases. The germline V gene has CDR1 SGHVS and CDR2 FQNEAQ. V lost 1 base to trimming and J lost 1 base; unmatched junction nucleotides: 7. CDR3 length: 18 residues. The DNA for the CDR3 is TGTGCCAGCAGCTTAGGTGGGACAGGGGGCGAAGGCCAAGAGACCCAGTACTTC. This encodes CASSLGGTGGEGQETQYF. Variable domain in full (rest from reference TRBV7-8 and TRBJ2-5): GAGVSQSPRYKVAKRGQDVALRCDPISGHVSLFWYQQALGQGPEFLTYFQNEAQLDKSGLPSDRFFAERPEGSVSTLKIQRTQQEDSAVYLCASSLGGTGGEGQETQYFGPGTRLLVL.

Written as DNA, the CDR3 is TGCGCCAGCAGCTTCTCCCCGGGACAGGGTAGGGGCTACACCTTC. Translating it yields CASSFSPGQGRGYTF. The chain carries TRBV5-1 and TRBJ1-2; 9 nucleotides align to TRBD1. V lost 2 bases to trimming and J lost 8 bases; unmatched junction nucleotides: 10. This CDR3 region has 15 residues. Germline V gives CDR1 SGHRS, CDR2 YFSETQ.

J is TRBJ2-3 and V is TRBV6-5; TRBD2 agrees at 9 bases. The J segment lost 0 bases and the V segment lost 6 bases, leaving 4 bases of the junction unmatched. The CDR3 is 15 residues long. Per germline, CDR1 MNHEY and CDR2 SVGAGI. CDR3 nucleotides: TGTGCCAGCAGACCGACTAGCGGCAGCACAGATACGCAGTATTTT. This gives the protein CASRPTSGSTDTQYF.

V gene TRBV29-1 combines with J gene TRBJ1-3; no clear D gene. The ends were cut back, 3 bases at V and 3 bases at J, with 9 bases in the middle. Per the germline V gene, CDR1 is SQVTM and CDR2 is ANQGSEA. The CDR3 loop spans 13 amino acids. CDR3: CSVDEGGGNTIYF. In DNA, the CDR3 is TGCAGCGTTGATGAGGGTGGTGGAAACACCATATATTTT.